This TCR beta chain is from a study of shared clonotypes between healthy human individuals. This CDR3 is built from 15 residues. The V and J ends lost 1 base and 3 bases respectively, with 12 bases between them. Germline CDR1 is SEHNR and CDR2 is FQNEAQ (reference sequence). For each subset, genomic DNA was distributed in equal portions over several immunoSEQ plates. TCRdb's table, derived via immunoSEQ multiplex PCR, lists solely in-frame clones and lacks some. The sample holds roughly 2,300,000 clones; less than 95% are singletons and the top ten take approximately 0.4%. Healthy HIV-negative adults with no recent acute infections or vaccinations were recruited as donors.

The J gene is TRBJ2-5, the V gene TRBV7-9, with a possible D match to TRBD2 (6 bases). This sequence originates from a man aged 18 to 29 in good health. Some clones in this sample may be carry-over from other donors' samples. The sample consisted of naive CD4+ T cells from PBMCs. The subset: CD45RA+ positively selected. CDR3 protein: CASSLVAASKETQYF. CDR3 DNA sequence: TGTGCCAGCAGCTTAGTAGCGGCTAGCAAAGAGACCCAGTACTTC. The complete variable domain, with remaining parts taken from reference TRBV7-9 and TRBJ2-5, reads DTGVSQNPRHKITKRGQNVTFRCDPISEHNRLYWYRQTLGQGPEFLTYFQNEAQLEKSRLLSDRFSAERPKGSFSTLEIQRTEQGDSAMYLCASSLVAASKETQYFGPGTRLLVL.